This T cell receptor beta chain was retrieved from a study of cytomegalovirus exposure and HLA in healthy donors. Study-level information: The same platform used for the 650 to 850 first-cohort repertoires was also used for the 100 to 150 validation repertoires, as a later analysis reported. Study-wide results and limits: Published work reported that the classifier diagnosed cytomegalovirus status with high specificity and sensitivity. The tendency of first-cohort TCR clusters to co-occur in the 120 validation repertoires was identified by a subsequent analysis.

Assay: immunoSEQ multiplex PCR; the TCRdb copy retains only in-frame clones and omits some. The data hold 150,000 to 200,000 clones, with roughly 86% observed a single time. Turning to this clone: Its antigen is not identified.

Germline CDR1 and CDR2: MGHRA and YSYEKL. The CDR3 has 15 residues. Trimming removed 0 bases from V and 4 bases from J; junction bases left unmatched: 5. Sequencing was done on a sample of PBMCs. V usage is TRBV4-1 and J usage is TRBJ1-1; 7 bases line up with TRBD1. This receptor was obtained from a woman aged 18-30 years in good health and CMV-seronegative. The CDR3 coding sequence is TGCGCCAGCAGCCAAGAAACAACAGGGGTCACTGAAGCTTTCTTT. Its translation is CASSQETTGVTEAFF.